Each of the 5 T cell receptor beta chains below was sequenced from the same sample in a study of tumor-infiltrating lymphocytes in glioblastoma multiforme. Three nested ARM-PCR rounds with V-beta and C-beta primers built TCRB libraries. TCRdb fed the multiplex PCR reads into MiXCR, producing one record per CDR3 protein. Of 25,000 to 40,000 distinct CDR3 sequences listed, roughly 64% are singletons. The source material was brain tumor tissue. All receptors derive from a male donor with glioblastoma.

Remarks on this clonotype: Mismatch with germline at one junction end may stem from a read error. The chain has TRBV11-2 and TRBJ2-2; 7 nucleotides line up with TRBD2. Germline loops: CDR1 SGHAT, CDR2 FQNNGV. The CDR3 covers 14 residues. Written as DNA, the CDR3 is TGTCCCAGCAGCCCTGGACTAGACCCCGGGGAGCTGTTTTTT. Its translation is CPSSPGLDPGELFF.

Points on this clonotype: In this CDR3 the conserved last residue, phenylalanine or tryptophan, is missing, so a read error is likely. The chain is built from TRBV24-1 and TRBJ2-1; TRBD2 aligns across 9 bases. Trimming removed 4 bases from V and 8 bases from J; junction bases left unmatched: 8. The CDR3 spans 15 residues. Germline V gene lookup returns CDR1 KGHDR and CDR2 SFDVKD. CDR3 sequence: CATSEGLVAGDEQFS. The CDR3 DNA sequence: TGTGCCACCAGTGAAGGTCTAGTAGCGGGGGATGAGCAGTTCTCC.

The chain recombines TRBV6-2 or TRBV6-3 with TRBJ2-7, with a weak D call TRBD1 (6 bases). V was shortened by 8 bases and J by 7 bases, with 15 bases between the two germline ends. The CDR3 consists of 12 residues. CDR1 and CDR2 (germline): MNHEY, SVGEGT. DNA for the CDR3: TGTGCCAGCGGGACAAGGCTACGAGAGCAGTACTTC. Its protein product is CASGTRLREQYF.

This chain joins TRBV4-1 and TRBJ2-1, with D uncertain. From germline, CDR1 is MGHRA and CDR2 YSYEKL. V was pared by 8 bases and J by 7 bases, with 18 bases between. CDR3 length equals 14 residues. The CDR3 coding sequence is TGCGCCAGCCAAGAAGAAAGGCCCTTTAATGAGCAGTTCTTC. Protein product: CASQEERPFNEQFF.

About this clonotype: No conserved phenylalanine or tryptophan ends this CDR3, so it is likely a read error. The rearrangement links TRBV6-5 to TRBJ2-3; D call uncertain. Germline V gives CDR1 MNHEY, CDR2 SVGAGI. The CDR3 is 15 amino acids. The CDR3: CVSSVQTSRTDTQYL. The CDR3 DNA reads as TGTGTCAGCAGCGTCCAGACCTCCAGGACAGATACGCAGTATCTT.